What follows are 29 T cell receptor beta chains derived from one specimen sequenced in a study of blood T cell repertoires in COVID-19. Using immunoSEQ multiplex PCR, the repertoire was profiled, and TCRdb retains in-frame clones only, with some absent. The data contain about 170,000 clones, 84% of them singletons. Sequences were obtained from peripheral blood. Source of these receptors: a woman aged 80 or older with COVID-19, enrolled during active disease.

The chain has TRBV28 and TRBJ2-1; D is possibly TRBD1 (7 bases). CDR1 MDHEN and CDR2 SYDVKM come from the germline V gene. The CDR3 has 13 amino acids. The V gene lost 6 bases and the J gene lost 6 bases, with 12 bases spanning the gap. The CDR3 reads CASSPGDSNEQFF. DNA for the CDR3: TGTGCCAGCAGCCCGGGGGACAGCAATGAGCAGTTCTTC.

CDR3 protein: CASKGQMMNTEAFF. The CDR3 DNA sequence: TGCGCCAGCAAGGGACAGATGATGAACACTGAAGCTTTCTTT. This chain joins TRBV10-1 and TRBJ1-1, with 7 bases fitting TRBD1. V shed 7 bases and J 0 bases; nucleotides not matched to a gene: 5. Germline CDR1 WNHNN, CDR2 SYGVQD (reference sequence). The CDR3 length is 14 residues.

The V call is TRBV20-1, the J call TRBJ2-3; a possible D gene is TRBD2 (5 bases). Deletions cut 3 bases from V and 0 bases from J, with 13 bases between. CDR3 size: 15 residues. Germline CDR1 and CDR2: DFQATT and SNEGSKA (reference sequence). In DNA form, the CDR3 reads TGCAGTGCTAGTAACCGACTAAAAAGCACAGATACGCAGTATTTT. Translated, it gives CSASNRLKSTDTQYF.

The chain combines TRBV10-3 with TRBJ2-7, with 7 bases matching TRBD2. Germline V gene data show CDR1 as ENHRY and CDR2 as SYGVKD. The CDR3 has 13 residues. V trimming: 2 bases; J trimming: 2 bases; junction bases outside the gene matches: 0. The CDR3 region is CAISEGLAYEQYF. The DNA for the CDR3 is TGTGCCATCAGTGAGGGACTAGCCTACGAGCAGTACTTC.

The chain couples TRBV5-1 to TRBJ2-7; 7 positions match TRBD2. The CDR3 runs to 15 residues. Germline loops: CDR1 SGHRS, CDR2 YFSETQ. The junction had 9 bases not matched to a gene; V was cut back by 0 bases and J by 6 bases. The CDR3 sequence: CASSLGGRAFSEQYF. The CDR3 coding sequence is TGCGCCAGCAGCTTGGGAGGGAGGGCCTTCAGCGAGCAGTACTTC. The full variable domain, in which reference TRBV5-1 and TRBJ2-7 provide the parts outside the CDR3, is KAGVTQTPRYLIKTRGQQVTLSCSPISGHRSVSWYQQTPGQGLQFLFEYFSETQRNKGNFPGRFSGRQFSNSRSEMNVSTLELGDSALYLCASSLGGRAFSEQYFGPGTRLTVT.

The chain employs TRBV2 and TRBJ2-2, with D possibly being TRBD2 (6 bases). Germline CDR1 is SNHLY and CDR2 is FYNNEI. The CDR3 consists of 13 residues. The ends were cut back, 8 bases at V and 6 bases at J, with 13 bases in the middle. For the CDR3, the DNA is TGTGCCAGCTTCGTCGGGGGTTCCGGGGAGCTGTTTTTT. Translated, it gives CASFVGGSGELFF.

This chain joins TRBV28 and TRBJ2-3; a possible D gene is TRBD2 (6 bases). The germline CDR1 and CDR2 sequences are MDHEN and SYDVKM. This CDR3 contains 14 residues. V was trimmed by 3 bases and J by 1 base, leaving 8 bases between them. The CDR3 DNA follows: TGTGCCAGCAGTTTTCGCGGGGGCACAGATACGCAGTATTTT. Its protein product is CASSFRGGTDTQYF.

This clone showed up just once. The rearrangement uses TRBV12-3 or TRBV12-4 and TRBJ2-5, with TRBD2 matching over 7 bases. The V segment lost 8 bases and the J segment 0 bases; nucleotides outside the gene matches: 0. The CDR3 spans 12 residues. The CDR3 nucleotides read TGTGCCAGCGGACTAGACCAAGAGACCCAGTACTTC. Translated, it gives CASGLDQETQYF.

CDR3 DNA: TGTGCCAGCAGCGCCCTCGGGAGTGGGTACGAGCAGTACTTC. Protein product: CASSALGSGYEQYF. The chain combines TRBV28 with TRBJ2-7, with D perhaps matching TRBD2 (6 bases). This CDR3 contains 14 residues. The V end lost 6 bases, the J end lost 4 bases, and 16 bases lay between the germline ends. Per germline, CDR1 MDHEN and CDR2 SYDVKM. Full variable domain (rest looked up from reference TRBV28 and TRBJ2-7): DVKVTQSSRYLVKRTGEKVFLECVQDMDHENMFWYRQDPGLGLRLIYFSYDVKMKEKGDIPEGYSVSREKKERFSLILESASTNQTSMYLCASSALGSGYEQYFGPGTRLTVT.

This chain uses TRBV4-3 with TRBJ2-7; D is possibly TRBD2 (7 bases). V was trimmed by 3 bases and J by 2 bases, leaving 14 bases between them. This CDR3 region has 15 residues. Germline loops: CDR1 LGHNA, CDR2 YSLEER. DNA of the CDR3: TGCGCCAGCAGCCATTGGGGGGGGGCGCCCTACGAGCAGTACTTC. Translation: CASSHWGGAPYEQYF.

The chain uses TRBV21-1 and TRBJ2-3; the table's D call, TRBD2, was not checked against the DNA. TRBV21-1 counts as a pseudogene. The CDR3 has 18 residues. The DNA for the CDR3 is TGTGCCAGCAGCAAAGTAAGGGGACTAGGGTTCCATCGGGATACGCAGTATTTT. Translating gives CASSKVRGLGFHRDTQYF.

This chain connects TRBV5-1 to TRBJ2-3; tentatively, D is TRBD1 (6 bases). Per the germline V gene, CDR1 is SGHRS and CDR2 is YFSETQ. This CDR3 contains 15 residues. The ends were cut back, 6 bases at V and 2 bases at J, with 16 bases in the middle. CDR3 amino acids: CASTSTGLNTDTQYF. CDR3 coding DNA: TGCGCCAGCACCTCGACAGGATTAAACACAGATACGCAGTATTTT.

The CDR3 DNA follows: TGTGCCAGCAGGCCAACAGGGGACACTGAAGCTTTCTTT. The encoded protein is CASRPTGDTEAFF. V gene TRBV28 combines with J gene TRBJ1-1; TRBD1 agrees at 7 bases. Germline-derived CDR1 and CDR2 are MDHEN and SYDVKM. The junction had 4 bases not matched to a gene; V was cut back by 6 bases and J by 3 bases. The CDR3 has 13 amino acids.

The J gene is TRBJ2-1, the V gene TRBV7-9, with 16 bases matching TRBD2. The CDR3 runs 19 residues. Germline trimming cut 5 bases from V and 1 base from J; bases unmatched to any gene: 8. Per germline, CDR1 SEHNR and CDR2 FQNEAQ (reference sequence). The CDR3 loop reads CASSPSGLAGGPSYNEQFF. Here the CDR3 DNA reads TGTGCCAGCAGCCCCTCGGGACTAGCGGGAGGGCCGTCCTACAATGAGCAGTTCTTC.

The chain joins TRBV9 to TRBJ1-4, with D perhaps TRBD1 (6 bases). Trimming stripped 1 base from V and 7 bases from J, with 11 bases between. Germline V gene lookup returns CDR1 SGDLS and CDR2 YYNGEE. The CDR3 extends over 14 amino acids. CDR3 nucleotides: TGTGCCAGCAGCGTATCGCAGGGGAGTGAAAAACTGTTTTTT. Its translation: CASSVSQGSEKLFF.

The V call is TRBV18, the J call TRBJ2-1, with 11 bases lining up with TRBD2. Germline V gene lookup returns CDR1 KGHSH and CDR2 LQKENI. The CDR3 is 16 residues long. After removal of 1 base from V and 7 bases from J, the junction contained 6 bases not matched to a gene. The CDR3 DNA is TGTGCCAGCTCACCACTCACTAGCGGGAGAGGGAATGAGCAGTTCTTC. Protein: CASSPLTSGRGNEQFF.

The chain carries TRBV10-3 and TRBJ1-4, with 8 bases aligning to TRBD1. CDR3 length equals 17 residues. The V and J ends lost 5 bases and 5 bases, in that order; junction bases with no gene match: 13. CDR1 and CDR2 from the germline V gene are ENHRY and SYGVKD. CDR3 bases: TGTGCCATCAGTCCTTCTGGGACAGGAGGAGGGAATGAAAAACTGTTTTTT. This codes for CAISPSGTGGGNEKLFF.

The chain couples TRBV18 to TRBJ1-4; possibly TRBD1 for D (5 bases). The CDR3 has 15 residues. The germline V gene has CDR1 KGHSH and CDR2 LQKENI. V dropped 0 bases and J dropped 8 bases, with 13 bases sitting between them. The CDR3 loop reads CASSPPSGLFEKLFF. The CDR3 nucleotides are TGTGCCAGCTCACCACCGTCAGGGTTGTTCGAAAAACTGTTTTTT.

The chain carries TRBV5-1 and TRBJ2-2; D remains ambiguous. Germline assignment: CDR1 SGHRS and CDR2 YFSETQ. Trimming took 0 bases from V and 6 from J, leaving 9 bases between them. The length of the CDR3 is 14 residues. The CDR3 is CASSLEGRSGELFF. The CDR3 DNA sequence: TGCGCCAGCAGCTTGGAAGGCAGGTCCGGGGAGCTGTTTTTT.

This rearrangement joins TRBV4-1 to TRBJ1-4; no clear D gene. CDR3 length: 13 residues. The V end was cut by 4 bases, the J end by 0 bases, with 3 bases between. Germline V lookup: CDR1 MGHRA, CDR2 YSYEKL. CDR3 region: CASSRATNEKLFF. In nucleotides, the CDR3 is TGCGCCAGCAGCCGAGCAACTAATGAAAAACTGTTTTTT.

Written as DNA, the CDR3 is TGTGCCAGCTCCCCAGCCGTTTTCAGGGACGAGCAGTACTTC. This encodes CASSPAVFRDEQYF. V gene TRBV18 combines with J gene TRBJ2-7; D is possibly TRBD1 (5 bases). Trimming pared 6 bases from V and 5 bases from J, leaving 17 bases between. The CDR3 extends over 14 amino acids. Germline V gives CDR1 KGHSH, CDR2 LQKENI.

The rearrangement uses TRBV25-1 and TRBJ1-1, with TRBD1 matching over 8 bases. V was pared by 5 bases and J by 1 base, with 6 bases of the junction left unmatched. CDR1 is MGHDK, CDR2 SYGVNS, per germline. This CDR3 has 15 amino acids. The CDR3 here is CASSPLDRGNTEAFF. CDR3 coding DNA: TGTGCCAGCAGTCCCCTAGACAGGGGGAACACTGAAGCTTTCTTT.

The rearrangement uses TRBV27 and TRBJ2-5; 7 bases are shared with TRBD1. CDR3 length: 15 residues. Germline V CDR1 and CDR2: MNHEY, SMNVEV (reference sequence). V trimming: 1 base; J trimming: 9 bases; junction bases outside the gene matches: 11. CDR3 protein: CASSLYGQASFAQYF. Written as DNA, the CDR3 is TGTGCCAGCAGTTTATATGGACAGGCCTCGTTCGCCCAGTACTTC.

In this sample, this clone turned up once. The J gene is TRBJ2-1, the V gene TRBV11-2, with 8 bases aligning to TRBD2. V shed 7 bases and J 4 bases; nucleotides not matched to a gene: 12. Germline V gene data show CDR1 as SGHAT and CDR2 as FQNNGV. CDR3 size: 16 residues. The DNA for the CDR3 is TGTGCCAGCACCTCCCGCGGAGCGGGAGCGTACAATGAGCAGTTCTTC. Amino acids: CASTSRGAGAYNEQFF.

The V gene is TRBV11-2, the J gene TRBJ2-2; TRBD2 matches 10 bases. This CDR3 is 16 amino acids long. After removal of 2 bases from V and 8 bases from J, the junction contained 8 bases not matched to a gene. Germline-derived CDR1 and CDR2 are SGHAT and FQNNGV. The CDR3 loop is CASSLYSGRRGGELFF. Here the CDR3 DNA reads TGTGCCAGCAGCTTATATAGCGGGAGGAGAGGAGGGGAGCTGTTTTTT.

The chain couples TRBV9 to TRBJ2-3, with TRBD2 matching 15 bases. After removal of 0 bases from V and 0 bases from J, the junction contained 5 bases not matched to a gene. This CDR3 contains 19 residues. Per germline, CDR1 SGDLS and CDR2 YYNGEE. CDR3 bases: TGTGCCAGCAGCGTAGAAGGGACTAGCGGGAGGCTTAGCACAGATACGCAGTATTTT. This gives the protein CASSVEGTSGRLSTDTQYF.

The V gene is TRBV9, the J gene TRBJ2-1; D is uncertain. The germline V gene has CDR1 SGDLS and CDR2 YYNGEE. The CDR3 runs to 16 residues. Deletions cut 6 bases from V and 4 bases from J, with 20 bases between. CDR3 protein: CASTLSGQEPYNEQFF. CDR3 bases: TGTGCCAGCACTCTATCCGGCCAGGAACCTTACAATGAGCAGTTCTTC. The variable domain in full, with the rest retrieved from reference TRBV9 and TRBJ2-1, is DSGVTQTPKHLITATGQRVTLRCSPRSGDLSVYWYQQSLDQGLQFLIQYYNGEERAKGNILERFSAQQFPDLHSELNLSSLELGDSALYFCASTLSGQEPYNEQFFGPGTRLTVL.

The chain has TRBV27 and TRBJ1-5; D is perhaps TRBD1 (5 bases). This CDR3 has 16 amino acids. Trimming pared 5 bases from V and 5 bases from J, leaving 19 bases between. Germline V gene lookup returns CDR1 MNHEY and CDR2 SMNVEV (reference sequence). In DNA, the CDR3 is TGTGCCAGCAGTCTCAATAATTGGGGGGGTGATCAGCCCCAGCATTTT. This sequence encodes CASSLNNWGGDQPQHF.

The CDR3 is CASSEIAGSGELFF. CDR3 sequence (DNA): TGTGCCAGCAGTGAAATCGCGGGATCCGGGGAGCTGTTTTTT. This sequence joins TRBV2 and TRBJ2-2; tentative D call: TRBD2 (6 bases). The CDR3 runs to 14 residues. The germline V gene encodes CDR1 SNHLY and CDR2 FYNNEI. V gave up 2 bases and J gave up 6 bases, with 10 bases separating them.